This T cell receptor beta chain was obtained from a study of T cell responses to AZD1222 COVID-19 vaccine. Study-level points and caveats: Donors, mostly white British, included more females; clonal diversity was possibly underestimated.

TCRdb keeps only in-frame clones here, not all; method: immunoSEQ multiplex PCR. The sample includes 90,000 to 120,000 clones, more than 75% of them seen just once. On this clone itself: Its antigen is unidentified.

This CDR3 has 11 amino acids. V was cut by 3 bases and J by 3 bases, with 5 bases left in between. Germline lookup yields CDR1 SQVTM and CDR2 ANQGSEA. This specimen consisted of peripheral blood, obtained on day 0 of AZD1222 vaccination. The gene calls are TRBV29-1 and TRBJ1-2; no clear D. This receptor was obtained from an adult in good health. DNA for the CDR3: TGCAGCGTTGAGAGTTACTATGGCTACACCTTC. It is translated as CSVESYYGYTF.